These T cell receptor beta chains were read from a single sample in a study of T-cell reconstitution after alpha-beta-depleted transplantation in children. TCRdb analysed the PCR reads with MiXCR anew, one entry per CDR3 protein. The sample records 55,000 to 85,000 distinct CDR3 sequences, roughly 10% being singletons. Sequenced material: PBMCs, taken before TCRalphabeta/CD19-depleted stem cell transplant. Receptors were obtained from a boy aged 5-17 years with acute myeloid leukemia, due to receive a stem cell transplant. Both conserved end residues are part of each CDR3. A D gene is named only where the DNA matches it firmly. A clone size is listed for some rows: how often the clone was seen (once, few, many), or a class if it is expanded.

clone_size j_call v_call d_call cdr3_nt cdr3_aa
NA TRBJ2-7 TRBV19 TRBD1 TGTGCCAGTAGTTCCCAGGGGGCCTACGAGCAGTACTTC CASSSQGAYEQYF
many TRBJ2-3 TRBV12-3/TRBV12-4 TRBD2 TGTGCCAGCAGTCCGTCAGCGGGGGGGAACACAGATACGCAGTATTTT CASSPSAGGNTDTQYF
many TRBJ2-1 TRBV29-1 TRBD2 TGCAGCGCTGAAGCTATAGCGGGAGAAACCTACAATGAGCAGTTCTTC CSAEAIAGETYNEQFF
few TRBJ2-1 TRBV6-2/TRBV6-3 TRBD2 TGTGCCAGCAGTTACGACGGGAGGCCCCAAAATGAGCAGTTCTTC CASSYDGRPQNEQFF
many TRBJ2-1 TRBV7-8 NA TGTGCCAGCAGCCCCCCGAGTGGAGTCGGGGGGCGGAATGAGCAGTTCTTC CASSPPSGVGGRNEQFF
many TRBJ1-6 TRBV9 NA TGTGCCAGCAGCGTAGCCGGGGGGCCCAATTCACCCCTCCACTTT CASSVAGGPNSPLHF
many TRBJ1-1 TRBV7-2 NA TGTGCCAGCAGCCGAGGGTCCTCGCTTGGTGGAGCTTTCTTT CASSRGSSLGGAFF
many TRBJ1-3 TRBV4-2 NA TGTGCCAGCAGCCAAGACCAGTTTTTCTCTGGAAACACCATATATTTT CASSQDQFFSGNTIYF
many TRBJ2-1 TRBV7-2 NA TGTGCCAGCAGCTGGATTTACAATGAGCAGTTCTTC CASSWIYNEQFF
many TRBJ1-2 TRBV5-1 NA TGCGCCAGCAGCTGGAACCCCGACAGGACCTACTATGGCTACACCTTC CASSWNPDRTYYGYTF
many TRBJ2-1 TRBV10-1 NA TGCGCCAGCAGTAGAAGGGGCTCCCGCAATGAGCAGTTCTTC CASSRRGSRNEQFF
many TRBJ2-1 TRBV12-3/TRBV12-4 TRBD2 TGTGCCACCTCCCCGAGCGGGGGGACGGGTGAGCAGTTCTTC CATSPSGGTGEQFF
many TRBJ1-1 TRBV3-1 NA TGTGCCAGCAGCCCTCCCTTGAACACTGAAGCTTTCTTT CASSPPLNTEAFF
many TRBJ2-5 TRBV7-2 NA TGTGCCAGCAGCTTATCACCCGGCGGGACGTTGAAGACCCAGTACTTC CASSLSPGGTLKTQYF
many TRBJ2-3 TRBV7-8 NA TGTGCCAGCAGCTCACTCTGGACCCCGGGGGATACGCAGTATTTT CASSSLWTPGDTQYF
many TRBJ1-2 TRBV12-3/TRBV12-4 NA TGTGCCAGCAGTCCTGGACAGACGGGGGGCTACACCTTC CASSPGQTGGYTF
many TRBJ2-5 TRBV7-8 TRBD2 TGTGCCAGCAGCTCGATTAAGGGAGCGGGGGGCCTCCAAGAGACCCAGTACTTC CASSSIKGAGGLQETQYF
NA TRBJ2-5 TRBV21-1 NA TGTGCCAGCGTGGGGCAACAACGTGGGACTAGCGGGGAGACCCAGTACTTC CASVGQQRGTSGETQYF
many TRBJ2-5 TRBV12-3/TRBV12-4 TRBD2 TGTGCCACAGCTCGCGGGGGGCTTGAGACCCAGTACTTC CATARGGLETQYF
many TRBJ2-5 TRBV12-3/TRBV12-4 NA TGTGCCAGCAGTTTAGCGGCCGAGACCCAGTACTTC CASSLAAETQYF
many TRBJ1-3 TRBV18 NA TGTGCCAGCTCACCAGCGGATTCCTCTGGAAACACCATATATTTT CASSPADSSGNTIYF
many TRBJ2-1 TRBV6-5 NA TGTGCCAGCAGTTACTCGGTAGAATCTGATGAGCAGTTCTTC CASSYSVESDEQFF
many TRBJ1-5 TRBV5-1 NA TGCGCCAGCAGCTCGACAGGCCTTAGCAATCAGCCCCAGCATTTT CASSSTGLSNQPQHF
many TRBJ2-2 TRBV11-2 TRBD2 TGTGCCAGCGGGAGGGCGGTTGACACCGGGGAGCTGTTTTTT CASGRAVDTGELFF
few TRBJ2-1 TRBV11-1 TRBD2 TGTGCCAGCAGCTTACTAGCGGGAGCGAATGAGCAGTTCTTC CASSLLAGANEQFF
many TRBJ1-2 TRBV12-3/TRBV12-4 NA TGTGCCAGCAGTTCGAGCGGCTATGGCTACACCTTC CASSSSGYGYTF
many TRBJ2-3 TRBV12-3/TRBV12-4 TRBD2 TGTGCCAGCAGTCCAATCAGCGGGGGGATCTCCGTGCTCACAGATACGCAGTATTTT CASSPISGGISVLTDTQYF
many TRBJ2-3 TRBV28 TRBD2 TGTGCCAGCAGGTCGGGGGGGGGCACAGATACGCAGTATTTT CASRSGGGTDTQYF